The next 32 T cell receptor beta chains were all read from a single sample in a study of cytomegalovirus exposure and HLA in healthy donors. With 60 Vbeta and 13 Jbeta primers, the PCR was carried out. The method was immunoSEQ multiplex PCR; TCRdb's version includes in-frame clones alone and lacks a portion of them. The sample carries some 200,000 clones, roughly 78% recorded once. Specimen: PBMCs. The receptors here all came from a boy between 10 and 17 years old in good health and CMV-seronegative.

This rearrangement joins TRBV18 to TRBJ2-2; D is ambiguous. From germline, CDR1 is KGHSH and CDR2 LQKENI. The CDR3 totals 14 residues. Trimming stripped 0 bases from V and 6 bases from J, with 8 bases between. For the CDR3, the DNA is TGTGCCAGCTCACCACCCGGCCGGGCCGGGGAGCTGTTTTTT. This encodes CASSPPGRAGELFF.

The V gene is TRBV6-1, the J gene TRBJ2-1; TRBD2 agrees at 13 bases. The CDR3 runs to 15 residues. After removal of 6 bases from V and 6 bases from J, the junction contained 5 bases not matched to a gene. Germline values: CDR1 MNHNS, CDR2 SASEGT. CDR3 amino acids: CASRLLAGGRNEQFF. For the CDR3, the DNA is TGTGCCAGCAGGCTACTAGCGGGGGGGCGCAATGAGCAGTTCTTC.

J is TRBJ2-5 and V is TRBV30; TRBD1 aligns across 7 bases. CDR3 length equals 15 residues. Trimming took 3 bases from V and 2 from J; bases not matched to a gene: 9. The germline gives CDR1 GTSNPN, CDR2 SVGIG (reference sequence). For the CDR3, the DNA is TGTGCCTGGAGGGCATACAGGGGTGGGCAAGAGACCCAGTACTTC. It specifies CAWRAYRGGQETQYF.

The sample holds a few counts of this clone. The chain joins TRBV18 to TRBJ2-2, with D possibly TRBD2 on 5 matching bases. CDR3 length equals 16 residues. Trimming removed 5 bases from V and 1 base from J, with 14 bases in between. Per germline, CDR1 KGHSH and CDR2 LQKENI. CDR3 region: CASSDISGENTGELFF. Here the CDR3 DNA reads TGTGCCAGCTCAGATATTTCCGGGGAGAACACCGGGGAGCTGTTTTTT.

The V call is TRBV28, the J call TRBJ1-4; D uncertain. CDR1 and CDR2 from the germline V gene are MDHEN and SYDVKM. The CDR3 spans 15 residues. The ends were cut back, 6 bases at V and 6 bases at J, with 17 bases in the middle. For the CDR3, the DNA is TGTGCCAGCAGCTCAACCCCGGGAAGGTATGAAAAACTGTTTTTT. Its translation: CASSSTPGRYEKLFF.

This clone turned up a few times. The chain combines TRBV11-2 with TRBJ1-5, with TRBD1 identical over 7 bases. Losses at the gene ends were 5 bases for V and 0 bases for J; bases not matched to a gene: 10. This CDR3 is 17 amino acids long. Per the germline V gene, CDR1 is SGHAT and CDR2 is FQNNGV. CDR3 coding DNA: TGTGCCAGCAGCCAAGAACCACAGGGGCTTAGCAATCAGCCCCAGCATTTT. Translating it yields CASSQEPQGLSNQPQHF.

J is TRBJ2-1 and V is TRBV30; 9 bases agree with TRBD1. The V and J ends lost 1 base and 6 bases, in that order; junction bases with no gene match: 7. CDR3 size: 15 residues. Germline V gene lookup returns CDR1 GTSNPN and CDR2 SVGIG (reference sequence). This CDR3 reads CAWSAPGQGLNEQFF. The CDR3 DNA follows: TGTGCCTGGAGTGCCCCGGGACAGGGCCTCAATGAGCAGTTCTTC.

J is TRBJ2-2 and V is TRBV6-5, with 7 bases matching TRBD1. The CDR3 is made up of 14 amino acids. Germline V CDR1 and CDR2: MNHEY, SVGAGI. With 4 bases clipped from V and 6 bases from J, the junction kept 5 bases outside the gene matches. The DNA of the CDR3 is TGTGCCAGCAGTTCCCAACAGGGGCCCGGGGAGCTGTTTTTT. Translating gives CASSSQQGPGELFF.

J is TRBJ1-2 and V is TRBV4-1; D is unresolved. Trimming cost V 1 base and J 5 bases, with 20 bases left between them. The CDR3 has 17 amino acids. In germline, CDR1 is MGHRA, CDR2 YSYEKL. The CDR3 region is CASSQGMGSGVIYGYTF. DNA of the CDR3: TGCGCCAGCAGCCAAGGAATGGGTTCCGGGGTAATTTATGGCTACACCTTC.

This clone was picked up a small number of times. The V gene is TRBV29-1, the J gene TRBJ1-1, with D possibly matching TRBD1 (6 bases). The V gene's germline CDR1 is SQVTM and CDR2 ANQGSEA. With 7 bases removed from V and 1 base from J, the gap between germline ends came to 22 bases. The CDR3 is 16 residues long. The CDR3 is CSAAGGRQEWNTEAFF. In nucleotides, the CDR3 is TGCAGCGCTGCGGGGGGGCGCCAGGAGTGGAACACTGAAGCTTTCTTT.

The rearrangement links TRBV4-3 to TRBJ2-6; a possible D gene is TRBD1 (5 bases). The CDR3 has 20 residues. V was trimmed by 2 bases and J by 4 bases, leaving 24 bases between them. Germline CDR1 reads LGHNA; CDR2 reads YSLEER. CDR3 DNA: TGCGCCAGCAGCCAAAACCCCCCGCAGGGTAGAGTGTCGGGGGCCAACGTCCTGACTTTC. Protein product: CASSQNPPQGRVSGANVLTF.

The rearrangement uses TRBV12-5 and TRBJ1-1; the match to TRBD1 covers 7 bases. Germline values: CDR1 LGHNT, CDR2 FRNRAP. CDR3 length equals 18 residues. The J segment lost 5 bases and the V segment lost 0 bases, leaving 15 bases of the junction unmatched. In nucleotides, the CDR3 is TGTGCTAGTGGTTTGGTATTTGCCCTGACAGGGAATCGGACTGAAGCTTTCTTT. This encodes CASGLVFALTGNRTEAFF.

The genes are TRBV4-1 and TRBJ1-1; D may be TRBD1 (5 bases). Looked up from germline, CDR1 is MGHRA and CDR2 is YSYEKL. This CDR3 is 16 amino acids long. With 0 bases removed from V and 4 bases from J, the gap between germline ends came to 15 bases. CDR3 in DNA: TGCGCCAGCAGCCAAGAAATCGTGGGGGGTGGCACTGAAGCTTTCTTT. Translation gives CASSQEIVGGGTEAFF.

The rearrangement links TRBV5-4 to TRBJ2-5, with 9 bases that match TRBD1. The J call is in doubt because the DNA end fits TRBJ2-7 better. This CDR3 is 13 amino acids long. Germline CDR1 reads SGHNT; CDR2 reads YYREEE (reference sequence). CDR3 nucleotides: TGTGCCAGCAGCTGGGACAGGGTGAACGAGCAGTACTTC. Amino acid sequence: CASSWDRVNEQYF.

The chain couples TRBV7-2 to TRBJ2-3; 7 bases align to TRBD1. Germline V gene data show CDR1 as SGHTA and CDR2 as FQGNSA. The CDR3 is 14 residues long. J lost 10 bases, V lost 5 bases, and 12 bases had no gene match. CDR3 residues: CASSPLASQGAQYF. The CDR3 region has the DNA TGTGCCAGCAGCCCCCTAGCTTCGCAGGGGGCGCAGTATTTT.

This clone was seen a handful of times. The chain has TRBV18 and TRBJ1-1; 7 bases line up with TRBD1. The ends lost 4 bases at V and 5 bases at J; junction bases unmatched: 13. CDR1 is KGHSH and CDR2 is LQKENI in the germline V gene. The CDR3 totals 16 residues. CDR3 residues: CASSQLELTGETEAFF. The CDR3 DNA reads TGTGCCAGCTCACAGCTAGAACTTACAGGGGAGACTGAAGCTTTCTTT.

The chain links TRBV15 to TRBJ2-7; 7 bases match TRBD1. Germline-derived CDR1 and CDR2 are LNHNV and YYDKDF (reference sequence). Trimming removed 0 bases from V and 4 bases from J; junction bases left unmatched: 9. The CDR3 loop spans 16 amino acids. The DNA of the CDR3 is TGTGCCACCAGCAGAGATAATAGTAAGGGGGCATACGAGCAGTACTTC. This gives the protein CATSRDNSKGAYEQYF.

This clone was detected only a few times. The rearrangement links TRBV19 to TRBJ1-3; TRBD1 matches 8 bases. The V gene end was trimmed by 8 bases and the J gene end by 5 bases; junction bases not matched to a gene: 5. Germline V gives CDR1 LNHDA, CDR2 SQIVND (reference sequence). The CDR3 contains 13 residues. As DNA, the CDR3 is TGTGCCAGTCAGAGACAGGGGAGAAACACCATATATTTT. It codes for CASQRQGRNTIYF.

V and J are TRBV28 and TRBJ2-2; 7 bases are a match to TRBD2. CDR3 size: 18 residues. The germline V gene has CDR1 MDHEN and CDR2 SYDVKM. V gave up 3 bases and J gave up 3 bases; unmatched junction bases: 13. The CDR3 loop is CASSFRRYKREDTGELFF. For the CDR3, the DNA is TGTGCCAGCAGTTTTCGCCGGTATAAACGGGAGGACACCGGGGAGCTGTTTTTT. Full variable domain (missing parts from reference TRBV28 and TRBJ2-2): DVKVTQSSRYLVKRTGEKVFLECVQDMDHENMFWYRQDPGLGLRLIYFSYDVKMKEKGDIPEGYSVSREKKERFSLILESASTNQTSMYLCASSFRRYKREDTGELFFGEGSRLTVL.

The chain combines TRBV7-6 with TRBJ2-4, with TRBD1 matching over 7 bases. The V segment lost 2 bases and the J segment 0 bases; nucleotides outside the gene matches: 10. The CDR3 sequence is 18 residues long. Germline values: CDR1 SGHVS, CDR2 FNYEAQ. The DNA for the CDR3 is TGTGCCAGCAGCTTATCTTTCAGGGACAGCCTAGCCAAAAACATTCAGTACTTC. This codes for CASSLSFRDSLAKNIQYF.

V is TRBV29-1 and J is TRBJ2-7, with 8 bases matching TRBD2. Unmatched junction bases numbered 7, after V lost 6 bases and J lost 0 bases. Germline values: CDR1 SQVTM, CDR2 ANQGSEA. The CDR3 sequence is 14 residues long. This CDR3 is CSVASGGGSYEQYF. As DNA, the CDR3 is TGCAGCGTCGCCTCGGGAGGGGGCTCCTACGAGCAGTACTTC.

CDR3 in DNA: TGTGCCAGCAGTTTAAGTCTAGCGGGAGGGCCTGGTACCGGGGAGCTGTTTTTT. Translating it yields CASSLSLAGGPGTGELFF. The chain carries TRBV27 and TRBJ2-2, with TRBD2 matching over 12 bases. V lost 2 bases to trimming and J lost 5 bases; unmatched junction nucleotides: 9. The CDR3 loop spans 18 amino acids. Germline V lookup: CDR1 MNHEY, CDR2 SMNVEV (reference sequence).

Worth noting for this clone: Different DNA sequences within this sample yield the same CDR3. V and J are TRBV2 and TRBJ1-1; D unclear. This CDR3 spans 15 amino acids. Germline CDR1 SNHLY, CDR2 FYNNEI. V gave up 8 bases and J gave up 3 bases, with 19 bases separating them. The CDR3 DNA is TGTGCCAGCTGTGGACCTAGCGGATTTTACACTGAAGCTTTCTTT. This gives the protein CASCGPSGFYTEAFF.

Regarding this clone: Compared with germline, one end of the junction differs, possibly owing to a read error. The V gene is TRBV30, the J gene TRBJ2-1; the D gene is possibly TRBD2 (6 bases). Germline CDR1 is GTSNPN and CDR2 is SVGIG (reference sequence). The CDR3 covers 13 residues. DNA for the CDR3: TGTGCCTGGAGTGTATATGCTAGCGCCCACTCCATCTTC. Protein: CAWSVYASAHSIF.

This chain joins TRBV7-9 and TRBJ1-4; no definite D call. This CDR3 comprises 13 residues. Germline loops: CDR1 SEHNR, CDR2 FQNEAQ (reference sequence). V was pared by 3 bases and J by 8 bases, with 10 bases between. DNA for the CDR3: TGTGCCAGCAGCTTGTCCTCGCGGGAAAAACTGTTTTTT. Its translation is CASSLSSREKLFF.

This clone was detected a few times. This chain joins TRBV7-9 and TRBJ2-6, with D uncertain. Germline V gives CDR1 SEHNR, CDR2 FQNEAQ (reference sequence). There are 15 residues in the CDR3. Trimming took off 2 bases at V and 1 base at J, with 6 bases between the two ends. The CDR3 spells CASSLHISGANVLTF. DNA of the CDR3: TGTGCCAGCAGCTTACACATTTCTGGGGCCAACGTCCTGACTTTC.

In its sample, this clone was seen once. The chain is built from TRBV10-3 and TRBJ1-1; 8 nucleotides match TRBD1. CDR1 is ENHRY and CDR2 is SYGVKD in the germline V gene. Unmatched junction bases numbered 13, after V lost 4 bases and J lost 0 bases. This CDR3 contains 18 residues. The CDR3 DNA sequence: TGTGCCATCAGTGCAGAACAGGGGGGGGTTCACATGAACACTGAAGCTTTCTTT. Translation gives CAISAEQGGVHMNTEAFF.

The DNA for the CDR3 is TGCGCCAGCAGCTTGGGTCCGGGGTATAATTCACCCCTCCACTTT. The encoded protein is CASSLGPGYNSPLHF. The V call is TRBV5-1, the J call TRBJ1-6; D not certain. The CDR3 runs 15 residues. The germline CDR1 and CDR2 sequences are SGHRS and YFSETQ. V lost 0 bases and J 4 bases, leaving 8 bases between the germline ends.

The V and J genes are TRBV4-1 and TRBJ1-1; 10 nucleotides align to TRBD1. CDR1 and CDR2 (germline): MGHRA, YSYEKL. The CDR3 runs 13 residues. J lost 3 bases, V lost 7 bases, and 2 bases had no gene match. CDR3 sequence: CASTGTGDTEAFF. The CDR3 nucleotides are TGCGCCAGCACCGGGACAGGGGACACTGAAGCTTTCTTT.

The chain links TRBV30 to TRBJ1-3; TRBD1 might be the D (5 bases). Trimming took off 0 bases at V and 4 bases at J, with 10 bases between the two ends. The CDR3 is made up of 14 amino acids. CDR1 GTSNPN and CDR2 SVGIG come from the germline V gene (reference sequence). Here the CDR3 reads CAWSVRGSGNTIYF. The CDR3 DNA reads as TGTGCCTGGAGTGTACGGGGGTCAGGAAACACCATATATTTT.

There are a few counts of this clone. The V and J genes are TRBV19 and TRBJ2-7; TRBD2 agrees at 7 bases. The germline V gene encodes CDR1 LNHDA and CDR2 SQIVND (reference sequence). The V segment lost 4 bases and the J segment 2 bases; nucleotides outside the gene matches: 17. The CDR3 covers 18 residues. CDR3 sequence (DNA): TGTGCCAGTAGTACCCTCCCGAGTGAACTAGCGAAACCCTACGAGCAGTACTTC. It is translated as CASSTLPSELAKPYEQYF. Full variable domain (outside the CDR3, taken from reference TRBV19 and TRBJ2-7): DGGITQSPKYLFRKEGQNVTLSCEQNLNHDAMYWYRQDPGQGLRLIYYSQIVNDFQKGDIAEGYSVSREKKESFPLTVTSAQKNPTAFYLCASSTLPSELAKPYEQYFGPGTRLTVT.

This chain joins TRBV6-1 and TRBJ2-1, with TRBD2 matching over 11 bases. Per the germline V gene, CDR1 is MNHNS and CDR2 is SASEGT. The length of the CDR3 is 15 residues. Trimming at V came to 2 bases and at J to 6 bases, leaving 3 bases not matched to a gene. The CDR3 DNA follows: TGTGCCAGCAGTGAATTTAGCGGGGGGGCCAATGAGCAGTTCTTC. This translates into CASSEFSGGANEQFF.